The 29 T cell receptor beta chains given below trace back to one sample, sequenced in a study of blood T cells in healthy people across ages. A sample-barcoded 5' primer and a J-beta primer mix were used in a second PCR of about 7 to 12 cycles. TCRdb redid the calling of the 5' RACE reads with MiXCR, one entry per CDR3 protein. The sample records about 670,000 distinct CDR3 sequences, approximately 52% being singletons. Sequencing used blood. These receptors came from a woman of 80 years or more in good health.

About this clonotype: The junction shows a germline mismatch at one end, possibly a read error. The rearrangement links TRBV4-2 to TRBJ2-5; 7 bases align to TRBD1. There are 15 residues in the CDR3. Germline assignment: CDR1 LGHNA and CDR2 YNFKEQ. The CDR3 nucleotides read TGTGCCAGCAGCCAATATCAGGGGGTACCAGAGACCCAGTCCTTC. This gives the protein CASSQYQGVPETQSF.

The J gene is TRBJ2-7, the V gene TRBV7-9; TRBD2 might be the D (6 bases). V lost 4 bases to trimming and J lost 5 bases, with 15 bases between them. Germline CDR1 and CDR2: SEHNR and FQNEAQ (reference sequence). CDR3 length equals 14 residues. The CDR3 is CASSWSGVGNEQYF. CDR3 nucleotides: TGTGCCAGCAGCTGGTCGGGAGTAGGGAACGAGCAGTACTTC.

The rearrangement uses TRBV6-1 and TRBJ2-1; TRBD1 matches at 10 bases. This CDR3 region has 15 residues. Per the germline V gene, CDR1 is MNHNS and CDR2 is SASEGT. The ends lost 10 bases at V and 2 bases at J; junction bases unmatched: 8. The CDR3 DNA is TGTGCCATCCCTGACGGGACAGGGGCCTACAATGAGCAGTTCTTC. This encodes CAIPDGTGAYNEQFF.

This clonotype was detected many times. The J gene is TRBJ2-7, the V gene TRBV20-1; TRBD2 matches 7 bases. Germline V gene sequence: CDR1 DFQATT, CDR2 SNEGSKA (reference sequence). The CDR3 loop spans 12 amino acids. The CDR3 DNA reads TGCAGCACCAATCGGGGGGTTGACGAGCAGTACTTC. Amino acids: CSTNRGVDEQYF.

This chain connects TRBV12-3 or TRBV12-4 to TRBJ2-1, with 8 bases lining up with TRBD2. The J call may be mistaken, given a closer DNA end match to TRBJ2-7. CDR3 length: 16 amino acids. In nucleotides, the CDR3 is TGTGCCAGCAATCACGCCACTAGCGGCTCCTACAATGAGCAGTACTTC. It codes for CASNHATSGSYNEQYF.

The chain recombines TRBV7-9 with TRBJ1-5; D might be TRBD1 (5 bases). Deletions cut 4 bases from V and 5 bases from J, with 24 bases between. This CDR3 comprises 18 residues. Germline CDR1 reads SEHNR; CDR2 reads FQNEAQ (reference sequence). The CDR3 coding sequence is TGTGCCAGCAGCTCCGGTAGTACCGTGGGACCGGCTCATCAGCCCCAGCATTTT. Protein: CASSSGSTVGPAHQPQHF.

This clonotype was detected ten times or more. The chain employs TRBV6-5 and TRBJ2-3; tentative D call: TRBD2 (5 bases). The CDR3 contains 12 residues. Germline lookup yields CDR1 MNHEY and CDR2 SVGAGI. The V end was cut by 9 bases, the J end by 2 bases, with 9 bases between. The CDR3 is CASSGITDTQYF. The CDR3 region has the DNA TGTGCCAGTTCCGGGATCACAGATACGCAGTATTTT.

V gene TRBV5-1 combines with J gene TRBJ1-5, with TRBD1 as a possible D gene (6 bases). V dropped 2 bases and J dropped 5 bases, with 11 bases sitting between them. Germline V gene data show CDR1 as SGHRS and CDR2 as YFSETQ. This CDR3 region has 14 residues. DNA of the CDR3: TGCGCCAGCAGCTTAGGGGACACGCATCAGCCCCAGCATTTT. Amino acid sequence: CASSLGDTHQPQHF.

This clonotype was detected many times. Relative to the germline gene, one junction end is altered; a read error may explain this. The CDR3 spells CASSEFQKIEAQYF. CDR3 DNA: TGCGCCAGCAGTGAGTTTCAAAAGATAGAGGCCCAGTACTTC. The V call is TRBV10-2, the J call TRBJ2-5; D gene unclear. The CDR3 has 14 amino acids. The germline gives CDR1 WSHSY, CDR2 SAAADI.

This clonotype was seen many times. The V and J genes are TRBV5-1 and TRBJ2-5, with D perhaps matching TRBD2 (5 bases). The length of the CDR3 is 14 residues. The V gene's germline CDR1 is SGHRS and CDR2 YFSETQ. V lost 2 bases, J lost 1 base, and 9 bases lay in between. CDR3 coding DNA: TGCGCCAGCAGCTTTGGACTTCTCCAAGAGACCCAGTACTTC. It codes for CASSFGLLQETQYF.

This clonotype was seen at least ten times. Mismatch with germline at one junction end may stem from a read error. This chain connects TRBV7-8 to TRBJ2-3, with D perhaps matching TRBD2 (6 bases). The CDR3 has 15 amino acids. Per germline, CDR1 SGHVS and CDR2 FQNEAQ. CDR3 nucleotides: TGTGCCAGCAGCTTAGGAGGACTAAGCAGAGATACGCAGTATTTT. Its protein is CASSLGGLSRDTQYF.

V and J are TRBV28 and TRBJ2-7, with 9 bases lining up with TRBD2. CDR3 length: 14 residues. The germline V gene has CDR1 MDHEN and CDR2 SYDVKM. Unmatched junction bases numbered 8, after V lost 5 bases and J lost 6 bases. CDR3 loop: CASSSGGRTSEQYF. The DNA of the CDR3 is TGTGCCAGCAGTAGCGGGGGGCGTACGTCCGAGCAGTACTTC.

The chain is built from TRBV5-1 and TRBJ2-7, with 7 bases identical to TRBD2. The germline V gene encodes CDR1 SGHRS and CDR2 YFSETQ. J was trimmed by 4 bases and V by 1 base; bases with no gene match: 5. This CDR3 is built from 14 residues. CDR3 sequence: CASSLQAGVYEQYF. CDR3 DNA sequence: TGCGCCAGCAGCTTGCAGGCGGGGGTATACGAGCAGTACTTC.

This clonotype was recorded at least ten times. V gene TRBV7-3 combines with J gene TRBJ1-1; no firm D call. Trimming shortened V by 3 bases and J by 2 bases, and 7 bases separated the two germline ends. This CDR3 has 13 residues. Germline V gives CDR1 SGHTA, CDR2 FQGTGA. The CDR3 is CASSFQVNTEAFF. The CDR3 DNA is TGTGCCAGCAGCTTTCAGGTTAACACTGAAGCTTTCTTT.

This clonotype showed up just once. V gene TRBV20-1 combines with J gene TRBJ1-2, with 8 positions matching TRBD1. The germline V gene encodes CDR1 DFQATT and CDR2 SNEGSKA (reference sequence). CDR3 length: 14 amino acids. V lost 3 bases to trimming and J lost 7 bases; unmatched junction nucleotides: 10. CDR3 residues: CSASLQGARSGYTF. CDR3 DNA: TGCAGTGCTAGTTTGCAGGGGGCTAGGTCTGGCTACACCTTC.

V is TRBV20-1 and J is TRBJ2-7; D possibly corresponds to TRBD2 (5 bases). The CDR3 has 15 residues. Germline loops: CDR1 DFQATT, CDR2 SNEGSKA (reference sequence). With 6 bases removed from V and 0 bases from J, the gap between germline ends came to 18 bases. This CDR3 reads CSAWSGWENSYEQYF. For the CDR3, the DNA is TGCAGTGCCTGGTCGGGGTGGGAGAACTCCTACGAGCAGTACTTC.

The V and J genes are TRBV29-1 and TRBJ2-3, with D unresolved. Germline-derived CDR1 and CDR2 are SQVTM and ANQGSEA. V lost 7 bases to trimming and J lost 1 base, with 12 bases between them. The CDR3 totals 13 residues. The CDR3 loop reads CSAHVRGTDTQYF. The CDR3 DNA is TGCAGCGCCCATGTGCGCGGCACAGATACGCAGTATTTT.

This clonotype was observed a handful of times. CDR3 region: CASSEGSGSGPIQETQYF. CDR3 bases: TGTGCCAGCAGCGAAGGGAGCGGGAGCGGGCCGATTCAAGAGACCCAGTACTTC. J is TRBJ2-5 and V is TRBV9, with 8 bases aligning to TRBD2. After removal of 3 bases from V and 2 bases from J, the junction contained 15 bases not matched to a gene. There are 18 residues in the CDR3. CDR1 is SGDLS, CDR2 YYNGEE, per germline.

This chain uses TRBV30 with TRBJ1-4; D perhaps matches TRBD1 (6 bases). Trimming took 0 bases from V and 8 from J, leaving 22 bases between them. The CDR3 runs 17 residues. The V gene's germline CDR1 is GTSNPN and CDR2 SVGIG (reference sequence). The CDR3 spells CAWSVPYRVGQREKLFF. The CDR3 DNA sequence: TGTGCCTGGAGTGTACCATACCGGGTCGGACAGCGGGAAAAACTGTTTTTT.

In this sample, this clonotype turned up many times. The chain is built from TRBV6-6 and TRBJ2-1; 8 bases match TRBD2. CDR1 is MNHNY, CDR2 SVGAGI, per germline (reference sequence). The CDR3 is made up of 13 amino acids. V lost 5 bases and J lost 7; bases outside the gene matches: 4. CDR3 nucleotide sequence: TGTGCCAGCAGTCTCACGGGGGGGAATGAGCAGTTCTTC. Translation gives CASSLTGGNEQFF.

The genes are TRBV6-1 and TRBJ1-1; D unresolved. Trimming shortened V by 2 bases and J by 4 bases, and 11 bases separated the two germline ends. The CDR3 length is 14 residues. CDR1 MNHNS and CDR2 SASEGT come from the germline V gene. The CDR3 DNA follows: TGTGCCAGCAGTGAATGGGCAGCCGTCACTGAAGCTTTCTTT. Translation gives CASSEWAAVTEAFF.

Of note for this clonotype: This could be a read error, since a much larger clone is one nucleotide away. V and J are TRBV18 and TRBJ2-5, with a possible D match to TRBD1 (6 bases). The J call may be wrong; the DNA end is better matched by TRBJ2-7. The CDR3 contains 14 residues. In germline, CDR1 is KGHSH, CDR2 LQKENI. CDR3 sequence (DNA): TGTGCCGGCTCATCGGACAGTTCTGCCTACGAGCAGTACTTC. This translates into CAGSSDSSAYEQYF.

Regarding this clonotype: A clone one base away is much larger, so this may be a read error. This chain joins TRBV5-1 and TRBJ2-1; D tentatively reads TRBD1 or TRBD2 (5 bases each). The V end lost 5 bases, the J end lost 2 bases, and 14 bases lay between the germline ends. The CDR3 runs to 15 residues. Germline V lookup: CDR1 SGHRS, CDR2 YFSETQ. CDR3 residues: CASRVWDGTYNEQFF. The DNA for the CDR3 is TGCGCCAGCAGAGTTTGGGACGGGACCTACAATGAGCAGTTCTTC. Full variable domain (rest looked up from reference TRBV5-1 and TRBJ2-1): KAGVTQTPRYLIKTRGQQVTLSCSPISGHRSVSWYQQTPGQGLQFLFEYFSETQRNKGNFPGRFSGRQFSNSRSEMNVSTLELGDSALYLCASRVWDGTYNEQFFGPGTRLTVL.

V is TRBV7-6 and J is TRBJ1-4, with D perhaps matching TRBD1 (6 bases). The CDR3 is 16 amino acids. Germline V gene sequence: CDR1 SGHVS, CDR2 FNYEAQ. V gave up 5 bases and J gave up 3 bases, with 16 bases separating them. The CDR3 reads CASSLNGDIPNEKLFF. CDR3 bases: TGTGCCAGCAGCCTAAACGGGGACATCCCTAATGAAAAACTGTTTTTT.

On this clonotype itself: A much larger clone lies a single base off, so this may be a read error. This sequence joins TRBV10-2 and TRBJ2-1; TRBD2 is a possible D gene (6 bases). The CDR3 consists of 15 residues. The ends were cut back, 11 bases at V and 0 bases at J, with 17 bases in the middle. Germline CDR1 WSHSY, CDR2 SAAADI. The DNA for the CDR3 is TGCGCCGGCTGGGAGGCCACAAGCTCCTACAATGAGCAGTTCTTC. This translates into CAGWEATSSYNEQFF.

This clonotype was picked up a small number of times. The CDR3 loop reads CASSLSLVTEAFF. The CDR3 DNA follows: TGTGCCAGCAGTTTATCCTTGGTCACTGAAGCTTTCTTT. The chain employs TRBV27 and TRBJ1-1; D gene ambiguous. Germline CDR1 and CDR2: MNHEY and SMNVEV (reference sequence). This CDR3 contains 13 residues. V was cut by 0 bases and J by 4 bases, with 6 bases left in between.

The CDR3 DNA follows: TGTGCCTGGGACAGGCGACTGAACACTGAAGCTTTCTTT. Residues: CAWDRRLNTEAFF. V is TRBV30 and J is TRBJ1-1, with a possible D match to TRBD1 (6 bases). Germline V gene sequence: CDR1 GTSNPN, CDR2 SVGIG (reference sequence). The CDR3 is 13 amino acids. V lost 5 bases and J lost 0, with 10 bases in between.

This sequence joins TRBV2 and TRBJ1-5, with a possible D match to TRBD1 (5 bases). The germline V gene has CDR1 SNHLY and CDR2 FYNNEI. V was trimmed by 4 bases and J by 13 bases, leaving 11 bases between them. The CDR3 extends over 11 amino acids. CDR3 sequence (DNA): TGTGCCAGCAGTGTTTTGGGGGGACAGCATTTT. This translates into CASSVLGGQHF.

A word on this clonotype: A clone one base away is much larger, so this may be a read error. The chain links TRBV29-1 to TRBJ2-1; 7 bases are shared with TRBD2. The CDR3 length is 12 residues. Per germline, CDR1 SQVTM and CDR2 ANQGSEA. Written as DNA, the CDR3 is TGCAGCGTTGATGGGGGAGGGGATGAGCGGTTCTTC. Amino acids: CSVDGGGDERFF.